This entry describes one TCR beta chain. Its recognized antigen is unknown. No base quality values were provided; no much bigger clone lies one nucleotide off. TCR libraries were generated with the immunoSEQ multiplex PCR assay, using TCR-beta and/or TCR-alpha/delta assays for each sample. The Illumina high-throughput platform was used to sequence the amplified TCR libraries. The published analysis was carried out like this. Clustering and dimensionality reduction relied on pairwise TCRdist distances among GMM-specific receptors from T cells that were either sorted ex vivo or expanded in vitro. The score assigned to each clinical repertoire was mean NN-distance, meaning the average TCRdist to the nearest 10% of tetramer-positive reference sequences. To compute GEM TCR motif frequency, the fraction of unique TCRs matching known GEM sequences by V/J usage and CDR3 length was calculated. Linear discriminant analysis with leave-one-out cross-validation, implemented in scikit-learn, was used to classify active tuberculosis. This immuneACCESS table, as held by TCRdb, lists in-frame sequences with V and J called but not all clones. Of the missing ones, under half trace to an unresolved V gene in checked studies; the others have no known cause. From that table come the V and J calls and clone size; the DNA was used to work out D and trimming. The sample contains about 35,000 clones, roughly 87% of them found a single time. The ten most abundant clones make up 5.4% of the sample.

Interpreted using the paper, the time point label stands for: new active TB diagnosis, blood taken before or within 7 days of starting treatment. The patients with active tuberculosis were newly diagnosed, HIV-seronegative South African adults aged 18 years or older. Confirmation of active tuberculosis came from positive sputum smear microscopy and/or a positive M. tuberculosis culture. Immunosequencing of unsorted cryopreserved PBMC covered, on average, about 100,000 T cells per clinical donor. The CDR3 measures 15 amino acids from cysteine to phenylalanine. Of the read, only the CDR3 DNA is kept; its 45 bases are in frame from base 1. V is pared back by 1 base and J by 2 bases, with 13 bases lying between the germline termini. Taken from the germline V gene, the CDR1 and CDR2 loops are SGHRS and YFSETQ. The data originate from a study of T cells in tuberculosis (dated by TCRdb to about 2018). Background for the entire study: In the study, CD1B tetramers and high-throughput TCR immunosequencing were combined to characterize T cells specific for the mycobacterial lipid antigen glucose monomycolate (GMM). Active tuberculosis patient PBMC were archived before or within 7 days of starting standard anti-tuberculosis treatment. IGRA-negative adolescents, IGRA-positive adolescents with latent tuberculosis and adults with active tuberculosis, approximately nine per group, were compared in a South African clinical cohort. What the research found in general, with its limitations: The smaller NN-distances were partly driven by shorter CDR3-alpha lengths in active tuberculosis patients, and the difference for TCR-beta did not reach statistical significance. Compared with IGRA-negative controls, TCR-alpha repertoires from active tuberculosis had smaller mean NN-distances to GMM-specific TCRs, which suggests that these TCRs underwent clonal expansion. Using GEM motif frequencies, a classifier achieved 70% accuracy, whereas a classifier built on the diverse GMM-specific repertoire got to 87% accuracy (AUROC approximately 0.93). Clinical samples were selected based on which cryopreserved specimens were available, and the active tuberculosis cases were adults whereas the controls were adolescents.

Sequenced here: PBMCs, sampled at tuberculosis diagnosis. The sequence derives from an adult with tuberculosis. The sequence is built from TRBV5-1 and TRBJ2-7; TRBD1 could be the D gene, as 6 bases match. The nucleotides read TGCGCCAGCAGCTTGAACTGGGACACTGCCTACGAGCAGTACTTC. Translated, this gives CASSLNWDTAYEQYF. Extended through the reference TRBV5-1 and TRBJ2-7 proteins, this CDR3 yields the full variable domain: KAGVTQTPRYLIKTRGQQVTLSCSPISGHRSVSWYQQTPGQGLQFLFEYFSETQRNKGNFPGRFSGRQFSNSRSEMNVSTLELGDSALYLCASSLNWDTAYEQYFGPGTRLTVT.